A selection of T cell receptor beta chains follows, all from one sample in a study of shared clonotypes between healthy human individuals. Generated by immunoSEQ multiplex PCR, the TCRdb table keeps only in-frame clones and is missing some. The data show roughly 2.4 million clones, approximately 94% seen once. Material: naive CD4+ T cells sorted from blood. These receptor sequences come from a man aged 18-30 years in good health. The CDR3 runs from the conserved cysteine through the conserved F or W. A D gene is named only where the DNA matches it firmly. Expanded clones are given a class, and other clones once, few, many or no size at all.

J: TRBJ2-7; D: TRBD1; V: TRBV2; size: -; CDR3: CASTTGTGGYEQYF; DNA: TGTGCCAGCACTACCGGGACAGGGGGATACGAGCAGTACTTC
J: TRBJ1-4; D: -; V: TRBV18; size: -; CDR3: CASSLWTADNEKLFF; DNA: TGTGCCAGCTCACTTTGGACAGCCGACAATGAAAAACTGTTTTTT
J: TRBJ2-5; D: -; V: TRBV29-1; size: -; CDR3: CSVEGRLQETQYF; DNA: TGCAGCGTTGAGGGACGGTTACAAGAGACCCAGTACTTC
J: TRBJ2-5; D: TRBD2; V: TRBV28; size: -; CDR3: CASSTGLAGVETQYF; DNA: TGTGCCAGCAGTACGGGACTAGCGGGTGTTGAGACCCAGTACTTC
J: TRBJ2-1; D: -; V: TRBV7-2; size: -; CDR3: CASSLVRGSSYNEQFF; DNA: TGTGCCAGCAGCTTAGTTCGGGGTAGCTCCTACAATGAGCAGTTCTTC
J: TRBJ1-2; D: -; V: TRBV11-2; size: once; CDR3: CASSLDSGESYGYTF; DNA: TGTGCCAGCAGCTTAGACTCCGGAGAGAGCTATGGCTACACCTTC
J: TRBJ2-1; D: -; V: TRBV9; size: -; CDR3: CASSVGGVSSYNEQFF; DNA: TGTGCCAGCAGCGTAGGCGGGGTAAGCTCCTACAATGAGCAGTTCTTC
J: TRBJ1-5; D: -; V: TRBV5-1; size: -; CDR3: CASSLEGRDSNQPQHF; DNA: TGCGCCAGCAGCTTGGAGGGACGGGATAGCAATCAGCCCCAGCATTTT
J: TRBJ2-1; D: -; V: TRBV5-6; size: -; CDR3: CASSLEVQPQFF; DNA: TGTGCCAGCAGTCTCGAGGTACAGCCACAGTTCTTC
J: TRBJ1-3; D: -; V: TRBV6-6; size: -; CDR3: CASSRSSVSGNTIYF; DNA: TGTGCCAGCAGCCGGAGCTCGGTCTCTGGAAACACCATATATTTT
J: TRBJ1-3; D: TRBD1; V: TRBV19; size: -; CDR3: CASSTSTGTGMDTIYF; DNA: TGTGCCAGTAGCACTTCGACCGGGACAGGGATGGACACCATATATTTT
J: TRBJ2-5; D: -; V: TRBV23-1; size: -; CDR3: CASTIETQYF; DNA: TGCGCCAGCACAATAGAGACCCAGTACTTC
J: TRBJ2-7; D: -; V: TRBV30; size: -; CDR3: CAWTPTKTYEQYF; DNA: TGTGCCTGGACCCCGACAAAAACCTACGAGCAGTACTTC
J: TRBJ2-3; D: -; V: TRBV21-1; size: once; CDR3: CASSKSNRLDTQYF; DNA: TGTGCCAGCAGCAAGTCCAACAGGCTAGATACGCAGTATTTT
J: TRBJ1-1; D: TRBD1; V: TRBV7-9; size: -; CDR3: CASSQQGVGNTEAFF; DNA: TGTGCCAGCAGCCAACAGGGGGTAGGGAACACTGAAGCTTTCTTT
J: TRBJ2-1; D: TRBD2; V: TRBV5-1; size: -; CDR3: CASSFGLAGGSYNEQFF; DNA: TGCGCCAGCAGCTTCGGACTAGCGGGAGGATCCTACAATGAGCAGTTCTTC
J: TRBJ1-1; D: TRBD1; V: TRBV18; size: -; CDR3: CASSPRDRGPRGANTEAFF; DNA: TGTGCCAGCTCCCCTCGGGACAGGGGCCCCCGGGGGGCCAACACTGAAGCTTTCTTT
J: TRBJ1-5; D: TRBD1; V: TRBV29-1; size: -; CDR3: CSVATGADSNQPQHF; DNA: TGCAGCGTCGCCACAGGGGCGGATAGCAATCAGCCCCAGCATTTT
J: TRBJ2-7; D: -; V: TRBV7-9; size: -; CDR3: CASSPHLGGGYEQYF; DNA: TGTGCCAGCAGCCCACATCTAGGGGGTGGCTACGAGCAGTACTTC
J: TRBJ1-6; D: -; V: TRBV2; size: -; CDR3: CASSDTGALGNSPLHF; DNA: TGTGCCAGCAGTGATACGGGGGCGCTTGGTAATTCACCCCTCCACTTT
J: TRBJ2-1; D: TRBD1; V: TRBV27; size: -; CDR3: CASSFLRDRANEQFF; DNA: TGTGCCAGCAGTTTCCTCCGGGACAGGGCTAATGAGCAGTTCTTC
J: TRBJ1-5; D: TRBD1; V: TRBV7-7; size: -; CDR3: CASSLGTASNQPQHF; DNA: TGTGCTAGCAGCTTAGGGACAGCAAGCAATCAGCCCCAGCATTTT
J: TRBJ1-4; D: TRBD1; V: TRBV5-3; size: -; CDR3: CARSQERQGHEKLFF; DNA: TGTGCCAGAAGCCAAGAAAGACAGGGTCATGAAAAACTGTTTTTT
J: TRBJ2-1; D: -; V: TRBV7-9; size: -; CDR3: CASSLARVWDEQFF; DNA: TGTGCCAGCAGCTTAGCTAGGGTTTGGGATGAGCAGTTCTTC
J: TRBJ1-2; D: TRBD1; V: TRBV7-2; size: -; CDR3: CASSSGTETYGYTF; DNA: TGTGCCAGCAGCTCCGGGACAGAAACCTATGGCTACACCTTC